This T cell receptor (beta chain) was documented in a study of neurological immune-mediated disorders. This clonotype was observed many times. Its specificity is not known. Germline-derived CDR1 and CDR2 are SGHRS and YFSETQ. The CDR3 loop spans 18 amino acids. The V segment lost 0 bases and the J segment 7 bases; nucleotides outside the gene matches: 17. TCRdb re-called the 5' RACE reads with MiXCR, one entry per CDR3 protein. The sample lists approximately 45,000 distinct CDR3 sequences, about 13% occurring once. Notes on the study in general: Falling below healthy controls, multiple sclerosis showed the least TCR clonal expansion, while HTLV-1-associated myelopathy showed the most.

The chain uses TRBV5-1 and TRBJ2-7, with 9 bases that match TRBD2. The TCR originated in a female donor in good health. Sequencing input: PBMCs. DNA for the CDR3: TGCGCCAGCAGCTTGGCTTCCTTCGTGCTAGCGGGGAGAGGGGAGCAGTACTTC. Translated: CASSLASFVLAGRGEQYF.